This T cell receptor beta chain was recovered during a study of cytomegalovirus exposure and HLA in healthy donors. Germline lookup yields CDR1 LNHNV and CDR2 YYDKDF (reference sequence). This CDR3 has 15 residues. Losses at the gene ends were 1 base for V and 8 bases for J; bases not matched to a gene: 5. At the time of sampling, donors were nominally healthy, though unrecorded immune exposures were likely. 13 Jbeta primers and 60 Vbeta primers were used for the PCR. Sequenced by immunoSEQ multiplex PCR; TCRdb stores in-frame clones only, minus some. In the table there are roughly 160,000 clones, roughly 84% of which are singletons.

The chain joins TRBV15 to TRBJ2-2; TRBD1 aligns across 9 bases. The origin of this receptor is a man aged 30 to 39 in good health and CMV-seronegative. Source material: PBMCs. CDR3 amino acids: CATSRGRQGVGELFF. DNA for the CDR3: TGTGCCACCAGCAGAGGCCGACAGGGGGTGGGGGAGCTGTTTTTT.